A single sample is the source of the 13 T cell receptor beta chains below, sequenced in a study of Siglec-9 on CD8 T cells in melanoma. Sequencing used immunoSEQ multiplex PCR; TCRdb keeps in-frame clones, though not all of them. This table has about 36,000 clones, approximately 83% appearing once. Sequenced: Siglec-9- CD8+ T cells sorted from blood. Receptors originate from a human donor in good health.

This sequence joins TRBV19 and TRBJ2-7, with no clear D. The CDR3 is 12 amino acids. Germline V lookup: CDR1 LNHDA, CDR2 SQIVND (reference sequence). V shed 5 bases and J shed 5 bases, with 10 bases lying between them. The CDR3 loop is CASSYDRDEQYF. CDR3 nucleotide sequence: TGTGCCAGTAGTTATGACCGGGACGAGCAGTACTTC.

The chain is built from TRBV6-6 and TRBJ2-5; 13 bases are shared with TRBD2. The CDR3 has 16 residues. Trimming cost V 6 bases and J 2 bases; bases outside gene matches: 6. Germline V gene lookup returns CDR1 MNHNY and CDR2 SVGAGI (reference sequence). In DNA, the CDR3 is TGTGCCAGCAGCAATTTGGGACTAGCGGGGCAAGAGACCCAGTACTTC. Translated, it gives CASSNLGLAGQETQYF.

The chain combines TRBV10-3 with TRBJ2-7, with 9 bases lining up with TRBD2. Unmatched junction bases numbered 4, after V lost 2 bases and J lost 5 bases. The CDR3 contains 14 residues. Germline V CDR1 and CDR2: ENHRY, SYGVKD. The CDR3 DNA follows: TGTGCCATCAGTGAGCCAGCGGGGGGCCACGAGCAGTACTTC. It specifies CAISEPAGGHEQYF.

V gene TRBV27 combines with J gene TRBJ2-1; TRBD1 agrees at 8 bases. The germline V gene has CDR1 MNHEY and CDR2 SMNVEV (reference sequence). The length of the CDR3 is 15 residues. V dropped 4 bases and J dropped 4; count of bases not matched to a gene: 6. The CDR3, as DNA: TGTGCCAGCAGTTCCGGGACAGGACCATACAATGAGCAGTTCTTC. This translates into CASSSGTGPYNEQFF.

The V gene is TRBV29-1, the J gene TRBJ1-2; 8 bases agree with TRBD1. The CDR3 extends over 13 amino acids. Germline V CDR1 and CDR2: SQVTM, ANQGSEA. V lost 3 bases and J lost 6; bases outside the gene matches: 6. The CDR3 region has the DNA TGCAGCGTTGACGGACAGGGACTGAATGGCTACACCTTC. Its protein product is CSVDGQGLNGYTF.

The V and J genes are TRBV19 and TRBJ2-3, with D perhaps TRBD2 (5 bases). Germline V lookup: CDR1 LNHDA, CDR2 SQIVND (reference sequence). V was shortened by 5 bases and J by 2 bases, with 14 bases between the two germline ends. The CDR3 length is 15 residues. The DNA for the CDR3 is TGTGCCAGTAGTGCGGACTGGAGTGACACAGATACGCAGTATTTT. Residues: CASSADWSDTDTQYF.

The genes are TRBV19 and TRBJ1-1, with TRBD1 as a possible D gene (6 bases). CDR1 is LNHDA, CDR2 SQIVND, per germline (reference sequence). Trimming took off 6 bases at V and 0 bases at J, with 11 bases between the two ends. The CDR3 totals 14 residues. The CDR3 DNA reads TGTGCCAGTAGCCTCGGGGGCATGAACACTGAAGCTTTCTTT. It translates to CASSLGGMNTEAFF.

The rearrangement joins TRBV5-1 to TRBJ1-1; D not resolved. CDR3 length: 14 residues. CDR1 and CDR2 from the germline V gene are SGHRS and YFSETQ. The germline V and J ends were trimmed by 4 bases and 5 bases, with 15 bases remaining between them. CDR3 in amino acids: CASSPSRAGTEAFF. The CDR3 nucleotides read TGCGCCAGCAGCCCCTCCCGGGCGGGGACTGAAGCTTTCTTT.

The chain has TRBV28 and TRBJ2-1, with 13 positions matching TRBD2. Germline V CDR1 and CDR2: MDHEN, SYDVKM. The CDR3 runs 17 residues. Germline trimming cut 5 bases from V and 8 bases from J; bases unmatched to any gene: 12. In DNA form, the CDR3 reads TGTGCCAGCAGTAGCCCCAGGACTAGCGGGAGTGGGGATGAGCAGTTCTTC. This sequence encodes CASSSPRTSGSGDEQFF.

V gene TRBV12-5 combines with J gene TRBJ2-7; D is unclear. Looked up from germline, CDR1 is LGHNT and CDR2 is FRNRAP. V gave up 5 bases and J gave up 5 bases, with 10 bases separating them. The CDR3 covers 12 residues. In nucleotides, the CDR3 is TGTGCTAGTGGTCCGTCTCCGGACGAGCAGTACTTC. It codes for CASGPSPDEQYF.

The chain couples TRBV6-5 to TRBJ1-2; 8 bases are a match to TRBD1. This CDR3 is built from 15 residues. V lost 5 bases, J lost 4 bases, and 9 bases stayed unmatched. CDR1 MNHEY and CDR2 SVGAGI come from the germline V gene. The CDR3 here is CASSPDRGGGYGYTF. The CDR3 DNA is TGTGCCAGCAGTCCTGACAGGGGAGGGGGCTATGGCTACACCTTC.

The V gene is TRBV4-1, the J gene TRBJ1-5, with D perhaps matching TRBD1 (5 bases). Germline CDR1 reads MGHRA; CDR2 reads YSYEKL. This CDR3 is built from 15 residues. The V end lost 3 bases, the J end lost 7 bases, and 16 bases lay between the germline ends. CDR3 DNA sequence: TGCGCCAGCAGCCAGGTTTGGGGTCAGGGACAGCCCCAGCATTTT. It encodes CASSQVWGQGQPQHF.

This chain links TRBV7-3 with TRBJ1-1; D uncertain. The germline V and J ends were trimmed by 3 bases and 3 bases, with 11 bases remaining between them. Germline assignment: CDR1 SGHTA and CDR2 FQGTGA. CDR3 length: 14 amino acids. DNA for the CDR3: TGTGCCAGCAGCTTGGGTCCGAGCGACACTGAAGCTTTCTTT. This translates into CASSLGPSDTEAFF.